This paragraph covers one T cell receptor (beta chain) sequence. Its target antigen remains unknown. It has no much larger one-base neighbor in the sample; base qualities were not kept. Peripheral blood CD8+ and CD4+ T cells from healthy donors, Susac syndrome patients and multiple sclerosis patients were profiled by high-throughput TCR beta sequencing. Treatment-naive patients with stable or active relapsing-remitting disease fulfilling revised McDonald criteria were used as multiple sclerosis controls. Bulk CD8+ and CD4+ T cells were purified magnetically by negative isolation, whereas CD8+ TEMRA cells were enriched by FACS. Blood was collected in EDTA tubes and processed within 24 hours, with PBMCs isolated through density gradient centrifugation. PBMCs destined for TCR sequencing were cryopreserved in liquid nitrogen and later thawed in a 37 °C water bath. The sorted or isolated CD4+, CD8+ and CD8+ TEMRA cells reached a purity of at least 90%.

RNA was extracted using the RNeasy kit, and roughly 0.5 to 1 ug of the RNA was reverse transcribed with random hexamers. The immunoSEQ multiplex PCR assay, which covers 54 Vbeta and 13 Jbeta segments, was used to amplify TCR beta CDR3 regions. PCR amplification bias was corrected using a synthetic template baseline for primer optimization and computational correction. The source study handled its data this way. Reads were annotated to V, D and J genes according to IMGT and were analyzed with immunoSEQ Analyzer, with only productive sequences retained. To calculate clonality, Shannon entropy was normalized by log2 of the number of productive unique sequences and then subtracted from one. Public and private clones were assessed among the 100 most prevalent clones of each patient and control. A clone was defined as Susac-specific if it was absent from the healthy and MS cohorts, from 950 to 1,300 published viral clones and from other ImmuneACCESS disease sequences. Using fastp trimming at Q25 and MiXCR clonotype assembly, TCRdb reanalyzed the public sequencing data and kept in-frame beta chains. Rows with one shared CDR3 protein collapse into an entry with the most common genes and DNA. The V and J calls follow TCRdb's processing rather than the paper's. The sample records about 300,000 distinct CDR3 sequences, just over 90% of which are singletons. The ten largest clonotypes hold over 0.065% of the sample.

The record originates from a study of CD8 T cells in Susac syndrome (dated by TCRdb to the late 2010s). Background on the whole study: The study used repertoire sequencing to test whether antigen drove CD8+ T cell activation and differentiation in Susac syndrome. Beyond this particular receptor, the publication reports: The study acknowledged that relatively few individuals were included in the TCR sequencing and HLA analysis.

Including the terminal cysteine and phenylalanine, the CDR3 comprises 15 residues. The kept DNA is CDR3 alone, 45 bases in frame from the first base. Trimming takes 6 bases off V and 4 bases off J; junction bases not matched to a gene: 10. The receptor was derived from a human donor with multiple sclerosis. The chain links TRBV12-3 or TRBV12-4 with TRBJ2-3; the junction holds 7 bases that match TRBD1. Sample: CD4+ T cells from PBMCs. The CDR3 here reads CASSPYRGSADTQYF. The sequenced DNA: TGTGCCAGCAGCCCATACAGGGGTTCGGCAGATACGCAGTATTTT.